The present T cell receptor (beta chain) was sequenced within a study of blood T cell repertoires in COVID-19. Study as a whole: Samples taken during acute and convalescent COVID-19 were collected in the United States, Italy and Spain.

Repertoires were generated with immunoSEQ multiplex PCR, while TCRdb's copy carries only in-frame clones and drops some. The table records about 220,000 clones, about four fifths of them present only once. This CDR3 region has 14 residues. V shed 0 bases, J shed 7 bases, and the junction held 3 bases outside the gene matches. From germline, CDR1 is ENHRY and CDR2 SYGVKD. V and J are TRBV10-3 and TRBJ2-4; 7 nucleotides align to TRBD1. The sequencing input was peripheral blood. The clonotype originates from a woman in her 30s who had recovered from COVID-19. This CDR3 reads CAISESEGANIQYF. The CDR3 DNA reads TGTGCCATCAGTGAGTCTGAGGGGGCGAACATTCAGTACTTC.